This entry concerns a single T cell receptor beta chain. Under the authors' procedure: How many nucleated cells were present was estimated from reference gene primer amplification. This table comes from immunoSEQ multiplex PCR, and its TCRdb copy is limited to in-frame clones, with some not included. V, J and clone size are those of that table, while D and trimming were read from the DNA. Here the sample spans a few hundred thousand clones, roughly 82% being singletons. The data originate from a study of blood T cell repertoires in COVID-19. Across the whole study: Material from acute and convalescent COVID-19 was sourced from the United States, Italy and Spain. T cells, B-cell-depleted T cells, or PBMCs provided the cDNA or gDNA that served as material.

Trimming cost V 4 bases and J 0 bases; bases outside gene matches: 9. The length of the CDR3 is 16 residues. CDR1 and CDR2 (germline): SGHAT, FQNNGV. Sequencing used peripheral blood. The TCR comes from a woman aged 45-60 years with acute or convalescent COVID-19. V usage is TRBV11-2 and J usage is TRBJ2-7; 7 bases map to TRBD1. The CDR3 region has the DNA TGTGCCAGCAGCTCAATAAGGGGGCCTGTCTCCTACGAGCAGTACTTC. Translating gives CASSSIRGPVSYEQYF.